This is a list of T cell receptor beta chains from one sample in a study of T cells in localized non-small cell lung cancer. Produced via immunoSEQ multiplex PCR; TCRdb's table is partial and in-frame only. The sample carries tens of thousands of clones, approximately 90% recorded once. The material sequenced was peripheral blood mononuclear cells, taken before any cancer treatment. The receptors were sampled from a woman aged 35 to 69 with stage III lung adenocarcinoma. CDR3s include the opening cysteine and the closing phenylalanine or tryptophan. Each record gives: V gene, D gene, clone size, J gene, CDR3 protein, CDR3 DNA. D genes are given only for firm matches. Only part of the rows carry a size: once, few, many, or a class if the clone is expanded.

>TRBV4-3|.|.|TRBJ2-7
CASSRTEGGEQYF
TGCGCCAGCAGCCGGACAGAGGGAGGGGAGCAGTACTTC
>TRBV4-3|.|.|TRBJ2-1
CASSQDWAGISYNEQFF
TGCGCCAGCAGCCAAGATTGGGCAGGTATCTCCTACAATGAGCAGTTCTTC
>TRBV10-2|TRBD2|.|TRBJ2-3
CASSESGLALPTDTQYF
TGCGCCAGCAGTGAGTCGGGACTAGCCCTTCCCACAGATACGCAGTATTTT
>TRBV6-5|.|.|TRBJ2-3
CASSYTEGTDTQYF
TGTGCCAGCAGTTACACAGAGGGCACAGATACGCAGTATTTT
>TRBV30|TRBD2|.|TRBJ2-1
CAARLAGPNEQFF
TGTGCCGCCAGACTAGCGGGGCCTAATGAGCAGTTCTTC
>TRBV2|TRBD2|.|TRBJ2-1
CASSREAGAHGEQFF
TGTGCCAGCAGTCGTGAAGCGGGGGCCCACGGTGAGCAGTTCTTC
>TRBV7-2|.|.|TRBJ2-7
CASSIDGGGFYEQYF
TGTGCCAGCAGCATCGATGGAGGGGGATTCTACGAGCAGTACTTC
>TRBV2|TRBD1|.|TRBJ1-2
CASSRQGGKDGYTF
TGTGCCAGCAGCCGACAGGGGGGGAAAGATGGCTACACCTTC
>TRBV4-1|TRBD2|.|TRBJ2-1
CASSQASGGRRFF
TGCGCCAGCAGCCAAGCTAGCGGGGGCCGTAGGTTCTTC
>TRBV6-5|.|.|TRBJ2-2
CASSSGRLNTGELFF
TGTGCCAGCAGTTCCGGCCGTCTTAACACCGGGGAGCTGTTTTTT
>TRBV5-1|.|once|TRBJ1-2
CASTRHDKSFGYTF
TGCGCCAGCACTAGGCATGACAAGAGCTTTGGCTACACCTTC
>TRBV5-4|.|few|TRBJ1-2
CASSSSHNYGYTF
TGTGCCAGCAGCTCGTCTCATAACTATGGCTACACCTTC
>TRBV5-1|.|.|TRBJ2-7
CASSPTLF
TGCGCCAGCAGCCCCACCCTTTTC
>TRBV30|.|.|TRBJ1-1
CAWTLYRYTEAFF
TGTGCCTGGACCCTGTATCGGTACACTGAAGCTTTCTTT
>TRBV9|TRBD2|few|TRBJ2-1
CASSLRLAGAYEQFF
TGTGCCAGCAGCCTAAGACTAGCGGGAGCCTATGAGCAGTTCTTC
>TRBV5-1|TRBD2|.|TRBJ2-2
CASSIQREVVTGELFF
TGCGCCAGCAGCATACAGCGGGAGGTCGTTACCGGGGAGCTGTTTTTT
>TRBV5-6|TRBD2|.|TRBJ2-3
CASSRISGKSTDTQYF
TGTGCCAGCAGCCGCATTAGCGGGAAGAGCACAGATACGCAGTATTTT